Listed below are T cell receptor beta chains from one sample, sequenced in a study of vaccination and CD4 T cells after COVID-19. Their antigens remain unidentified. TCRdb redid the calling of the PCR reads with MiXCR, one entry per CDR3 protein. This table holds more than 20,000 distinct CDR3 sequences, around 48% found once. The source material was CD4+ T cells from blood, cultured in vitro. These receptors all stem from a human donor who had recovered from COVID-19. Both conserved end residues are part of each CDR3. The D gene is left open where the match is weak. Part of the rows lack a size; the others show once, few, many or a class for expanded clones.

d_gene: TRBD2
v_gene: TRBV28
abundance: .
j_gene: TRBJ2-1
CDR3aa: CASRTRNSGKGEQFF
CDR3nt: TGTGCCAGCAGGACCCGTAATAGCGGGAAGGGTGAGCAGTTCTTC

d_gene: .
v_gene: TRBV7-8
abundance: .
j_gene: TRBJ1-1
CDR3aa: CASSLAGYMNTEAFF
CDR3nt: TGTGCCAGCAGCTTAGCTGGGTACATGAACACTGAAGCTTTCTTT

d_gene: .
v_gene: TRBV12-5
abundance: few
j_gene: TRBJ1-5
CDR3aa: CATAGDNQPQHF
CDR3nt: TGTGCTACGGCAGGGGACAATCAGCCCCAGCATTTT

d_gene: .
v_gene: TRBV30
abundance: few
j_gene: TRBJ1-5
CDR3aa: CAWRPLGGVGNQPQHF
CDR3nt: TGTGCCTGGAGACCTTTAGGGGGAGTCGGCAATCAGCCCCAGCATTTT

d_gene: TRBD1
v_gene: TRBV20-1
abundance: .
j_gene: TRBJ1-2
CDR3aa: CSAGDRGNYGYTF
CDR3nt: TGCAGTGCTGGCGACAGGGGGAACTATGGCTACACCTTC

d_gene: TRBD2
v_gene: TRBV19
abundance: .
j_gene: TRBJ2-5
CDR3aa: CASSLSSGGWETQYF
CDR3nt: TGTGCCAGTAGCTTATCTAGCGGGGGATGGGAGACCCAGTACTTC

d_gene: TRBD2
v_gene: TRBV6-2/TRBV6-3
abundance: .
j_gene: TRBJ2-7
CDR3aa: CASSPLDSGYSSYEQYF
CDR3nt: TGTGCCAGCAGCCCCCTTGATAGCGGGTATTCATCCTACGAGCAGTACTTC

d_gene: .
v_gene: TRBV20-1
abundance: few
j_gene: TRBJ2-2
CDR3aa: CSAQRGELFF
CDR3nt: TGCAGTGCTCAAAGGGGGGAGCTGTTTTTT

d_gene: .
v_gene: TRBV11-2
abundance: few
j_gene: TRBJ2-5
CDR3aa: CASSNARERSQYF
CDR3nt: TGTGCCAGCAGTAACGCGAGGGAGAGGTCCCAGTACTTC

d_gene: TRBD1
v_gene: TRBV7-8
abundance: .
j_gene: TRBJ2-7
CDR3aa: CASSLRELWQGAGEQYF
CDR3nt: TGTGCCAGCAGCTTAAGGGAGCTTTGGCAGGGGGCTGGCGAGCAGTACTTC

d_gene: .
v_gene: TRBV20-1
abundance: .
j_gene: TRBJ1-4
CDR3aa: CSARTVINEKLFF
CDR3nt: TGCAGTGCTCGGACAGTGATTAATGAAAAACTGTTTTTT

d_gene: .
v_gene: TRBV24-1
abundance: .
j_gene: TRBJ2-7
CDR3aa: CATSLTGSYEQYF
CDR3nt: TGTGCCACCAGTCTTACAGGGTCCTACGAGCAGTACTTC

d_gene: .
v_gene: TRBV5-6
abundance: .
j_gene: TRBJ1-5
CDR3aa: CASSSTPAQPQHF
CDR3nt: TGTGCCAGCAGCTCGACCCCGGCTCAGCCCCAGCATTTT

d_gene: TRBD1
v_gene: TRBV18
abundance: once
j_gene: TRBJ1-1
CDR3aa: CASSPTGVNTEAFF
CDR3nt: TGTGCCAGCTCACCGACAGGGGTGAACACTGAAGCTTTCTTT

d_gene: TRBD2
v_gene: TRBV20-1
abundance: .
j_gene: TRBJ2-1
CDR3aa: CSAPILGGSFYEQFF
CDR3nt: TGCAGTGCGCCGATACTGGGAGGGAGTTTCTATGAGCAGTTCTTC

d_gene: TRBD2
v_gene: TRBV20-1
abundance: .
j_gene: TRBJ2-2
CDR3aa: CSARDGGSVPGELFF
CDR3nt: TGCAGTGCTAGAGATGGCGGGAGCGTACCAGGGGAGCTGTTTTTT

d_gene: .
v_gene: TRBV30
abundance: once
j_gene: TRBJ1-1
CDR3aa: CAWDKKGGTEAFF
CDR3nt: TGTGCCTGGGATAAAAAGGGGGGCACTGAAGCTTTCTTT

d_gene: .
v_gene: TRBV5-4
abundance: few
j_gene: TRBJ1-2
CDR3aa: CASSRRGAGGYTF
CDR3nt: TGTGCCAGCAGCAGGAGAGGGGCGGGGGGCTACACCTTC

d_gene: .
v_gene: TRBV15
abundance: few
j_gene: TRBJ2-3
CDR3aa: CATSRDLTGGTDTQYF
CDR3nt: TGTGCCACCAGCAGAGATCTAACGGGGGGCACAGATACGCAGTATTTT

d_gene: .
v_gene: TRBV20-1
abundance: few
j_gene: TRBJ1-6
CDR3aa: CSARGDTHNSPLHF
CDR3nt: TGCAGTGCTAGAGGGGACACCCATAATTCACCCCTCCACTTT

d_gene: .
v_gene: TRBV30
abundance: .
j_gene: TRBJ1-4
CDR3aa: CAWNGGGEKLFF
CDR3nt: TGTGCCTGGAATGGGGGCGGTGAAAAACTGTTTTTT

d_gene: TRBD1
v_gene: TRBV7-9
abundance: once
j_gene: TRBJ1-1
CDR3aa: CASSLHQGDTEAFF
CDR3nt: TGTGCCAGCAGCTTACATCAGGGGGACACTGAAGCTTTCTTT

d_gene: .
v_gene: TRBV15
abundance: few
j_gene: TRBJ1-2
CDR3aa: CATSRDSGANYGYTF
CDR3nt: TGTGCCACCAGCAGAGATTCCGGGGCTAACTATGGCTACACCTTC

d_gene: TRBD1
v_gene: TRBV5-4
abundance: .
j_gene: TRBJ1-2
CDR3aa: CASSLGTGADYGYTF
CDR3nt: TGTGCCAGCAGCTTGGGGACAGGGGCCGACTATGGCTACACCTTC

d_gene: TRBD1
v_gene: TRBV6-1
abundance: few
j_gene: TRBJ1-3
CDR3aa: CASSANRDRGTGNTIYF
CDR3nt: TGTGCCAGCAGTGCCAACCGGGACAGGGGTACTGGAAACACCATATATTTT

d_gene: .
v_gene: TRBV29-1
abundance: .
j_gene: TRBJ1-1
CDR3aa: CSVDENTEAFF
CDR3nt: TGCAGCGTTGATGAAAACACTGAAGCTTTCTTT

d_gene: .
v_gene: TRBV28
abundance: .
j_gene: TRBJ2-6
CDR3aa: CASSLRLRQGTLSGANVLTF
CDR3nt: TGTGCCAGCAGTTTAAGGCTGAGGCAGGGCACCCTCTCTGGGGCCAACGTCCTGACTTTC

d_gene: TRBD2
v_gene: TRBV20-1
abundance: .
j_gene: TRBJ2-1
CDR3aa: CSPQPSSGGYNEQFF
CDR3nt: TGCAGCCCTCAACCTTCTAGCGGGGGTTACAATGAGCAGTTCTTC

d_gene: .
v_gene: TRBV5-1
abundance: .
j_gene: TRBJ2-5
CDR3aa: CASRPPERETQYF
CDR3nt: TGCGCCAGCCGGCCACCAGAACGAGAGACCCAGTACTTC

d_gene: .
v_gene: TRBV19
abundance: .
j_gene: TRBJ1-1
CDR3aa: CASRSGQPNTEAFF
CDR3nt: TGTGCCAGTAGATCAGGACAACCGAACACTGAAGCTTTCTTT

d_gene: TRBD2
v_gene: TRBV19
abundance: .
j_gene: TRBJ2-2
CDR3aa: CASRSGEGPLGELFF
CDR3nt: TGTGCCAGTAGAAGTGGGGAGGGGCCCCTCGGGGAGCTGTTTTTT

d_gene: .
v_gene: TRBV7-2
abundance: .
j_gene: TRBJ2-1
CDR3aa: CASSPYPRVPSYNEQFF
CDR3nt: TGTGCCAGCAGTCCCTACCCTCGGGTTCCCTCCTACAATGAGCAGTTCTTC

d_gene: .
v_gene: TRBV19
abundance: .
j_gene: TRBJ1-1
CDR3aa: CASSIKGGKTEAFF
CDR3nt: TGTGCCAGTAGTATTAAGGGGGGAAAGACTGAAGCTTTCTTT

d_gene: TRBD1
v_gene: TRBV6-1
abundance: few
j_gene: TRBJ1-1
CDR3aa: CASSANPLTGGREAFF
CDR3nt: TGTGCCAGCAGTGCCAATCCTTTGACAGGGGGCCGAGAAGCTTTCTTT

d_gene: .
v_gene: TRBV6-1
abundance: .
j_gene: TRBJ1-2
CDR3aa: CASSPKPYGYTF
CDR3nt: TGTGCCAGCTCCCCTAAGCCCTATGGCTACACCTTC

d_gene: .
v_gene: TRBV12-3/TRBV12-4
abundance: few
j_gene: TRBJ2-3
CDR3aa: CASSLEQPGARSTDTQYF
CDR3nt: TGTGCCAGCAGTTTAGAACAGCCAGGGGCCCGTAGCACAGATACGCAGTATTTT

d_gene: .
v_gene: TRBV3-1
abundance: .
j_gene: TRBJ1-1
CDR3aa: CASSQFTRIGAFF
CDR3nt: TGTGCCAGCAGCCAATTTACTAGGATAGGAGCTTTCTTT

d_gene: TRBD2
v_gene: TRBV4-2
abundance: .
j_gene: TRBJ2-1
CDR3aa: CASSQGTSGSRGNEQFF
CDR3nt: TGTGCCAGCAGCCAAGGGACTAGCGGGAGTCGAGGCAATGAGCAGTTCTTC

d_gene: TRBD1
v_gene: TRBV4-2
abundance: few
j_gene: TRBJ2-7
CDR3aa: CASSQESGRGIHEQYF
CDR3nt: TGTGCCAGCAGCCAAGAATCGGGCAGGGGGATCCACGAGCAGTACTTC

d_gene: .
v_gene: TRBV28
abundance: few
j_gene: TRBJ1-1
CDR3aa: CASSLGGIDTEAFF
CDR3nt: TGTGCCAGCAGTTTAGGGGGTATTGACACTGAAGCTTTCTTT

d_gene: .
v_gene: TRBV2
abundance: few
j_gene: TRBJ2-1
CDR3aa: CASSVISGPNEQFF
CDR3nt: TGTGCCAGCAGTGTGATTTCGGGGCCGAATGAGCAGTTCTTC